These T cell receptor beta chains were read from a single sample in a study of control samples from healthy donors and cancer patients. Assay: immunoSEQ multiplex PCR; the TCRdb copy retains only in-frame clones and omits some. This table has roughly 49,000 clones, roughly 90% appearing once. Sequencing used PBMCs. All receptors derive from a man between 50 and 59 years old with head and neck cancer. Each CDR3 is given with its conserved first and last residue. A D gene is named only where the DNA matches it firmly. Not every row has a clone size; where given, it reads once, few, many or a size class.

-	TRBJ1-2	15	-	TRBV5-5	TGTGCCAGCAGCTTGGCCGTGGGGGAGGGCTATGGCTACACCTTC	CASSLAVGEGYGYTF
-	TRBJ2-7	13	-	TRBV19	TGTGCCAGTAAGGAGGGGGGACGCTACGAGCAGTACTTC	CASKEGGRYEQYF
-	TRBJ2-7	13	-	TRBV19	TGTGCCAGTAGTGAACGGGACTTCAACGAGCAGTACTTC	CASSERDFNEQYF
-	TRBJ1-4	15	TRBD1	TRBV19	TGTGCCAGTACTATGGGACAGGGCTTTTATGAAAAACTGTTTTTT	CASTMGQGFYEKLFF
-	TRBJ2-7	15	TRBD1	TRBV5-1	TGCGCCAGCAGCTTGTCGGACAGGACGACCTACGAGCAGTACTTC	CASSLSDRTTYEQYF
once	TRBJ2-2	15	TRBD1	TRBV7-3	TGTGCCAGCAGCTTGGGACAGGGCCCCCACGGGGAGCTGTTTTTT	CASSLGQGPHGELFF
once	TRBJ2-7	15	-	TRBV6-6	TGTGCCAGCAGTTACTCTCCACTCAGCCCCTACGAGCAGTACTTC	CASSYSPLSPYEQYF
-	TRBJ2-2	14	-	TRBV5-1	TGCGCCAGCGGACTACGGATGAACACCGGGGAGCTGTTTTTT	CASGLRMNTGELFF
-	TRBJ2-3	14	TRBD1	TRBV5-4	TGTGCCAGCAGCGTGGGACAGAGCACAGATACGCAGTATTTT	CASSVGQSTDTQYF
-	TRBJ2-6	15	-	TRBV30	TGTGCCTGGGCCAGACAGTCCTCTGGGGCCAACGTCCTGACTTTC	CAWARQSSGANVLTF
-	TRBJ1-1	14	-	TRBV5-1	TGCGCCAGCAGCTCAACGACTGTTTACACTGAAGCTTTCTTT	CASSSTTVYTEAFF
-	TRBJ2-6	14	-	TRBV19	TGTGCCAGTAGCTCCCTTGCTGGGGCCAACGTCCTGACTTTC	CASSSLAGANVLTF
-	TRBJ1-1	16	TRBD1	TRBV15	TGTGCCACCAGCAGGCCCGGGTGGGGACAGGGCACTGAAGCTTTCTTT	CATSRPGWGQGTEAFF
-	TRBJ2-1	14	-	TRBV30	TGTGCCTGGAGCAGGGGTTACTCCTACAATGAGCAGTTCTTC	CAWSRGYSYNEQFF
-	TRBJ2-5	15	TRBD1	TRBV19	TGTGCCAGTAGTATAGCTCGGGACAGGAAAGAGACCCAGTACTTC	CASSIARDRKETQYF
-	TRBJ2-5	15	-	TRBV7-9	TGTGCCAGCAGCTTAGGAAATGGACAGCAAGAGACCCAGTACTTC	CASSLGNGQQETQYF
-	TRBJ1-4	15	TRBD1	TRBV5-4	TGTGCCAGCAGCACCGCGACAGGGTTTAATGAAAAACTGTTTTTT	CASSTATGFNEKLFF
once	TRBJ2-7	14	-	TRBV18	TGTGCCAGCTCACTAGCGACAGTCTCCTACGAGCAGTACTTC	CASSLATVSYEQYF
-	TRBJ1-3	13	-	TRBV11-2	TGTGCCAGCAACGGGTTCTTCGGAAACACCATATATTTT	CASNGFFGNTIYF
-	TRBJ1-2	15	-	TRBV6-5	TGTGCCAGCAGTTACGGCGGTAGAGCTAACTATGGCTACACCTTC	CASSYGGRANYGYTF
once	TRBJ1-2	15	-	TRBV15	TGTGCCACCAGCAGATCCGCAGGGGCCAACTATGGCTACACCTTC	CATSRSAGANYGYTF
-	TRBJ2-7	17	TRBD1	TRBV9	TGTGCCAGCAGCGTAACTTCCGGGACAGGGTTTGATAGACAGCAGTACTTC	CASSVTSGTGFDRQQYF
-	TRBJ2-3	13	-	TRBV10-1	TGCGCCAGCAATGAGGGTGGCACAGATACGCAGTATTTT	CASNEGGTDTQYF
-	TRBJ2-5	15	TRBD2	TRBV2	TGTGCCAGCAGTGCCAGCGGGGGCCCTCAAGAGACCCAGTACTTC	CASSASGGPQETQYF
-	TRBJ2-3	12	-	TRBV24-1	TGTGCCACCAGTGACACCGGAGATACGCAGTATTTT	CATSDTGDTQYF
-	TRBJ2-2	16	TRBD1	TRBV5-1	TGCGCCAGCAGCAGCTCCGGGACAGGAAACACCGGGGAGCTGTTTTTT	CASSSSGTGNTGELFF
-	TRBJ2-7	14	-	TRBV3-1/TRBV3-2	TGTGCCAGCAGCCGGCGGGGGACACCTCAAGAGCAGTACTTC	CASSRRGTPQEQYF
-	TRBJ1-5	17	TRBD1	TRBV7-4	TGTGCCAGCAACTTCACCACGGACAGGGGTGACAATCAGCCCCAGCATTTT	CASNFTTDRGDNQPQHF
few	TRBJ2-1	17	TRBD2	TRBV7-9	TGTGCCAGCAGCTTAGTCGTAAGACTAGCTCACCCCAATGAGCAGTTCTTC	CASSLVVRLAHPNEQFF
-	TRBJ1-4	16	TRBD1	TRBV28	TGTGCCAGCAGTACCAAACAGGGGTGGCCTAATGAAAAACTGTTTTTT	CASSTKQGWPNEKLFF
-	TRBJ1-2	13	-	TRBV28	TGTGCCAGCAGTTCACCCTGGGCGGGTGGCTACACCTTC	CASSSPWAGGYTF